The sequence of this T cell receptor (beta chain) was determined in a study of lymphopenia after photon versus proton radiotherapy (dated by TCRdb to about 2019). In the study overall: The study compared the immunological effects of photon versus proton radiation therapy in patients with gastrointestinal tumors who developed high-grade lymphopenia. The study was designed to characterize how the impact on the immune system differs between the two radiation modalities. The 20 or so patients in the cohort had gastrointestinal tumors, were treated with either photon or proton therapy, and subsequently developed lymphopenia. Findings and caveats that apply to the study as a whole: Once the lymphocyte count had reached its nadir, the repertoires of photon-treated patients showed oligoclonal expansion, particularly of CD8+ Temra cells, and this expansion drove the decline in diversity. The survival association was examined only in patients who died, and the authors described better survival with proton therapy as a possibility, not as a demonstrated result. Across the cohort, among patients who died, a greater drop in TCR diversity after the nadir was inversely correlated with overall survival time. During treatment, patients who received photon therapy lost naive T cells and TCR diversity and gained effector/memory populations, whereas patients who received proton therapy remained relatively stable.

From cysteine to phenylalanine, the CDR3 is 17 amino acids long. Only the CDR3 region is kept as DNA, spanning 51 bases read in frame from base 1. V is cut back by 0 bases and J by 1 base, with 8 bases in the junction unmatched. The germline V gene specifies KGHSH as CDR1 and LQKENI as CDR2. With regard to this clone: It lacks a known antigen. It has no much larger one-base neighbor in the sample; base qualities were not kept.

Receptors were amplified or captured by the immunoSEQ multiplex PCR assay. Alongside multiparametric flow cytometry, deep sequencing of rearranged TCR beta loci was used to profile the T cell repertoires. As stored in TCRdb, this immuneACCESS dataset retains in-frame rearrangements with V and J assigned. A fraction of the clones does not appear; measured against another copy, unresolved V genes explain less than half of the discrepancy, and the remainder lacks a known reason. This sample comprises tens of thousands of clones, approximately 90% of them detected only once. Approximately 2.9% of the sample rests with the top ten.

Sequencing used peripheral blood, obtained from a patient treated with photon-based radiotherapy. The chain joins TRBV18 to TRBJ1-2, with 7 middle bases fitting TRBD1. The TCR originated in a woman aged 70-85 years with pancreatic cancer. The CDR3 is CASSPPLEGALNYGYTF. Here is the DNA: TGTGCCAGCTCACCACCGTTGGAGGGGGCTCTTAACTATGGCTACACCTTC.